Here is one T cell receptor beta chain with its context. This sample was included in a study of cytomegalovirus exposure and HLA in healthy donors. PCR was performed using 60 Vbeta and 13 Jbeta primers. Libraries were prepared by immunoSEQ multiplex PCR; TCRdb keeps only in-frame clonotypes and omits some of them. Its listing shows about 130,000 clones. Germline V gives CDR1 SGHRS, CDR2 YFSETQ. The V and J ends lost 5 bases and 13 bases, in that order; junction bases with no gene match: 9. The CDR3 length is 11 residues. Sequenced input: PBMCs. The sequence came from a woman aged 55-70 years in good health and CMV-seronegative. The chain combines TRBV5-1 with TRBJ2-7; 7 bases are a match to TRBD1. The CDR3: CASSNGDSFYF. The CDR3 bases are TGCGCCAGCAGTAACGGGGACAGCTTTTACTTC.